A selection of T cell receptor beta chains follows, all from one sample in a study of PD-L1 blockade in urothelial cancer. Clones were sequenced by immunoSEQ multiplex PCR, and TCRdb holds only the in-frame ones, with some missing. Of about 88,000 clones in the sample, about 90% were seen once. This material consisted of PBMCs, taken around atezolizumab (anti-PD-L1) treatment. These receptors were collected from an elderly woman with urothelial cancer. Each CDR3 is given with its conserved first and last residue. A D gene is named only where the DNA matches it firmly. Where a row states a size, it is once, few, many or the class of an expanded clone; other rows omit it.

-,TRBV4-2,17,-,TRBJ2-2,CASSQAGNIRPTGELFF,TGTGCCAGCAGCCAGGCGGGGAATATTCGGCCCACCGGGGAGCTGTTTTTT
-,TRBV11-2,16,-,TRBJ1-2,CASSLEVVRRTGGYTF,TGTGCCAGCAGCTTAGAGGTTGTTCGGAGAACTGGGGGCTACACCTTC
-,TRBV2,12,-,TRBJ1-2,CASSESRAGYTF,TGTGCCAGCAGCGAGAGCAGGGCGGGCTACACCTTC
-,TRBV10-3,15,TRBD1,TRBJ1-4,CAISGGGTGNEKLFF,TGTGCCATCAGTGGAGGGGGGACAGGCAATGAAAAACTGTTTTTT
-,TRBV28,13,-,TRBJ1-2,CASSLLANYGYTF,TGTGCCAGCAGTTTATTAGCTAACTATGGCTACACCTTC
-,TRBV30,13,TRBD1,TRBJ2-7,CAWTRGLNYEQYF,TGTGCCTGGACGAGGGGGCTCAACTACGAGCAGTACTTC
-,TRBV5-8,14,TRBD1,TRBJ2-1,CASSLRTGHNEQFF,TGTGCCAGCAGCTTGCGGACAGGGCATAATGAGCAGTTCTTC
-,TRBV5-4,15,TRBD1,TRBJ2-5,CASSLDRVGQETQYF,TGTGCCAGCAGCCTGGACAGGGTGGGCCAGGAGACCCAGTACTTC
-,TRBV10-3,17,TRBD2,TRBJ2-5,CAISEPRGLAGQETQYF,TGTGCCATCAGTGAGCCCCGAGGGCTAGCGGGTCAAGAGACCCAGTACTTC
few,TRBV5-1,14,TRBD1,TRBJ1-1,CASSRTGGFSEAFF,TGCGCCAGCAGCCGGACAGGGGGATTCTCTGAAGCTTTCTTT
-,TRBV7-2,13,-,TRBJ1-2,CASSLGAGRGYTF,TGTGCCAGCAGCTTAGGGGCAGGGAGGGGCTACACCTTC
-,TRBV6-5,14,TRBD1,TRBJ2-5,CASSYSGGWETQYF,TGTGCCAGCAGTTACTCAGGGGGCTGGGAGACCCAGTACTTC
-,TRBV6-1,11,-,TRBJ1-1,CASRLDTEAFF,TGTGCCAGCAGGCTAGACACTGAAGCTTTCTTT
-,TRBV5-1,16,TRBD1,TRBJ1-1,CASSPGTGLMNTEAFF,TGCGCCAGCAGCCCCGGGACAGGGCTTATGAACACTGAAGCTTTCTTT
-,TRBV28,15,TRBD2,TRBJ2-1,CASSAAGVGTNEQFF,TGTGCCAGCAGTGCAGCGGGAGTAGGGACTAATGAGCAGTTCTTC
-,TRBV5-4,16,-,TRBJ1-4,CASSLGLPSANEKLFF,TGTGCCAGCAGCTTGGGACTACCCTCCGCTAATGAAAAACTGTTTTTT
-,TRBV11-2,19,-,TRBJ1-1,CASSPINQAPGRLDTEAFF,TGTGCCAGCAGCCCAATTAACCAGGCGCCCGGGAGATTGGACACTGAAGCTTTCTTT
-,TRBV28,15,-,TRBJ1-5,CASSPIDSLNQPQHF,TGTGCCAGCAGTCCCATCGACTCTCTCAATCAGCCCCAGCATTTT
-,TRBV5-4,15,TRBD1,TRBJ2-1,CASSQGQDRVRPPFF,TGTGCCAGCAGCCAAGGCCAGGACAGGGTAAGGCCTCCGTTCTTC
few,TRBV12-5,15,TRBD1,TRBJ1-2,CASGIDRASNYGYTF,TGTGCTAGTGGTATAGACAGGGCCTCGAACTATGGCTACACCTTC
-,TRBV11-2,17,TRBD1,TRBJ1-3,CASSFSEAGGSGNTIYF,TGTGCCAGCAGCTTCTCTGAGGCAGGGGGCTCTGGAAACACCATATATTTT
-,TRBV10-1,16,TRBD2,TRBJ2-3,CASSESILAGADTQYF,TGCGCCAGCAGTGAGTCGATACTAGCGGGAGCAGATACGCAGTATTTT
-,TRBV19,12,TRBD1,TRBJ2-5,CASSPDRGTQYF,TGTGCCAGTAGTCCTGACAGGGGGACCCAGTACTTC
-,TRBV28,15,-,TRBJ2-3,CASSFIGRGTDTQYF,TGTGCCAGCAGTTTTATCGGGAGAGGCACAGATACGCAGTATTTT
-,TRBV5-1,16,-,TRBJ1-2,CASSLAGRSTHYGYTF,TGCGCCAGCAGCTTGGCAGGCCGCAGTACCCACTATGGCTACACCTTC
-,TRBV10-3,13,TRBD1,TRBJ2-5,CATAGTAKETQYF,TGTGCCACCGCAGGGACAGCAAAAGAGACCCAGTACTTC
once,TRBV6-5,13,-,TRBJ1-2,CASSPDSLYGYTF,TGTGCCAGCAGCCCGGACAGCCTCTATGGCTACACCTTC
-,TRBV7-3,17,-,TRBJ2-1,CASSLGRLASSYNEQFF,TGTGCCAGCAGCTTAGGCCGACTCGCAAGCTCCTACAATGAGCAGTTCTTC
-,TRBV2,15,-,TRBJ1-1,CASTTGATMNTEAFF,TGTGCCAGTACCACAGGTGCGACCATGAACACTGAAGCTTTCTTT
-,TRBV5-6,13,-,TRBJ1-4,CASSLQGNEKLFF,TGTGCCAGCAGCCTTCAGGGTAATGAAAAACTGTTTTTT
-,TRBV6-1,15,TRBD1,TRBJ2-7,CASSESLGGLYEQYF,TGTGCCAGCAGTGAATCGTTAGGGGGCCTCTACGAGCAGTACTTC
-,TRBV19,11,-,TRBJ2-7,CASSIGIEQYF,TGTGCCAGTAGTATCGGGATCGAGCAGTACTTC
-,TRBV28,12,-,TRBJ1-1,CAIQTLNTEAFF,TGTGCCATCCAGACACTGAACACTGAAGCTTTCTTT
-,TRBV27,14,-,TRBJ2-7,CASSRRGAPYEQYF,TGTGCCAGCAGTCGCCGTGGGGCCCCCTACGAGCAGTACTTC
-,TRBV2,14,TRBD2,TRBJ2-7,CASSETGGGYEQYF,TGTGCCAGCAGTGAAACGGGAGGCGGCTACGAGCAGTACTTC
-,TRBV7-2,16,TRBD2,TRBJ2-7,CASSLGFEREAYEQYF,TGTGCCAGCAGCTTAGGTTTCGAGCGGGAGGCCTACGAGCAGTACTTC
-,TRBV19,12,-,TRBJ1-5,CASSIVGGSQHF,TGTGCCAGTAGTATAGTGGGGGGGTCCCAGCATTTT
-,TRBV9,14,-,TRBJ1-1,CASSAPGQSTEAFF,TGTGCCAGCAGCGCCCCGGGACAAAGCACTGAAGCTTTCTTT
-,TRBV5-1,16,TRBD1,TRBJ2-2,CASSLKGTANTGELFF,TGCGCCAGCAGCTTGAAGGGGACAGCCAACACCGGGGAGCTGTTTTTT
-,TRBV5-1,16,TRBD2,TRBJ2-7,CASSLDGRGRIDEQYF,TGCGCCAGCAGCTTGGACGGGCGCGGGAGAATCGACGAGCAGTACTTC
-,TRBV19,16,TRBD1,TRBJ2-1,CASSIGTGGGYNEQFF,TGTGCCAGTAGTATAGGGACAGGGGGCGGTTACAATGAGCAGTTCTTC